The entry below gives a single T cell receptor beta chain sequence along with its context. Its cognate antigen has yet to be identified. Base quality data are lacking; no much larger clone is found one base away. CDR3 length: 13 amino acids, cysteine to phenylalanine. CDR3 DNA is the only sequence kept; it has 39 bases, read in frame from the first base. From the germline V gene, CDR1 is SGHRS and CDR2 is YFSETQ. V loses 4 bases, J loses 0 bases, and the germline ends lie 6 bases apart. This record comes from a study of blood T cell repertoires in COVID-19 (dated by TCRdb to 2020 to 2022). Some background on the complete study: Collaborator samples came from the United States, Italy and Spain and covered acute and convalescent phases of COVID-19. The material from the prospective study consisted of cDNA or gDNA derived from T cells, B-cell-depleted T cells, or PBMCs. The dataset comprised deeply sampled blood TCRbeta repertoires from subjects exposed to, actively infected with, or recovered from COVID-19. The repertoires were made available in a free public database intended to serve as a resource for research on the immune response to SARS-CoV-2. The samples were drawn from two sources: the first 160 participants of the ongoing ImmuneRACE study, and approximately 1,300 subjects contributed by 6 global collaborators. Nearly every sample came with metadata listing a de-identified subject ID, COVID-19 status, age in years and sex. Where available, HLA class I and class II types were taken from metadata supplied by the sample provider and were not determined by assay-based typing. Results the study describes overall, beyond this receptor: The quantity of clinical and demographic metadata differed by source and by participant and was supplied without curation.

Participants in the prospective study were enrolled through a virtual design, were aged about 18 to 90 years, and lived in approximately 25 United States geographic areas. In the prospective study, cohorts were assigned on the basis of participant-reported clinical history obtained from a screening survey and a study questionnaire. In the prospective study, mobile phlebotomists collected whole blood, serum and a nasopharyngeal or oropharyngeal swab from each participant. Over an approximately 2-month period, participants in the prospective study had the option of providing additional blood draws and questionnaires. Before DNA extraction, prospective study blood samples were shipped either frozen or at room temperature. TCRbeta CDR3 regions were amplified from genomic DNA using the immunoSEQ Assay, a bias-controlled multiplex PCR. Per the source publication's procedure: Nucleated cell counts per sample were estimated from amplification of reference gene primers within the assay. To quantify the absolute abundance of each unique TCRbeta CDR3 rearrangement, sequence reads were collapsed and filtered. For each sample, productive Simpson clonality was calculated as the square root of Simpson's diversity index across productive rearrangements. Entries here come from immuneACCESS through TCRdb and include only in-frame sequences with V and J called. Some clones fail to appear in such tables; in the studies checked, an unresolved V gene covers under half of the shortfall, and the cause of the remainder is unknown. V and J calls and clone size follow that table, whereas D and trimming were derived from the DNA. Present in this sample are 380,000 or so clones, nearly 90% of which were seen just once. 2% to 2.5% of the sample comes from the top ten.

Sequencing was done on a sample of PBMCs or T cells enriched from blood (not recorded which). This TCR derives from a woman aged 40 to 50 with acute COVID-19. Recombination joined TRBV5-1 with TRBJ2-3; the D gene identity is not certain. The CDR3 is CASSIPSTDTQYF. The DNA sequence is TGCGCCAGCAGCATCCCAAGCACAGATACGCAGTATTTT.